This T cell receptor (beta chain) was sequenced in a study of cytomegalovirus exposure and HLA in healthy donors. Study-level background: Among over 300 genotyped donors, approximately 80% fell in the Caucasian-associated ancestry cluster. Whole-study findings and limits: Data from an earlier analysis indicated that most TCR beta V segments were productive either about 87% or about 30% of the time.

The PCR was carried out with 60 Vbeta primers and 13 Jbeta primers. TCRdb's table, derived via immunoSEQ multiplex PCR, lists solely in-frame clones and lacks some. The sample yields some 150,000 clones, 70% to 80% seen once. A remark on this clone: Its matching antigen is unknown.

The V gene end was trimmed by 4 bases and the J gene end by 10 bases; junction bases not matched to a gene: 7. The CDR3 is 13 amino acids. Germline CDR1 is SGHRS and CDR2 is YFSETQ. The clonotype comes from a man between 25 and 39 years old in good health and CMV-seropositive. V gene TRBV5-1 combines with J gene TRBJ1-1; 10 nucleotides align to TRBD1. The sample taken for sequencing was PBMCs. The CDR3 reads CASSTDRGPVAFF. The CDR3 region has the DNA TGCGCCAGCAGCACCGACAGGGGGCCAGTAGCTTTCTTT. The full variable domain, its missing parts supplied by reference TRBV5-1 and TRBJ1-1, is KAGVTQTPRYLIKTRGQQVTLSCSPISGHRSVSWYQQTPGQGLQFLFEYFSETQRNKGNFPGRFSGRQFSNSRSEMNVSTLELGDSALYLCASSTDRGPVAFFGQGTRLTVV.